The next 7 T cell receptor beta chains were all read from a single sample in a study of response to subunit inactivated influenza vaccine. MiXCR was run by TCRdb on the RT-PCR reads, yielding one entry per CDR3 protein. The sample carries 500,000 to 600,000 distinct CDR3 sequences, under 9% recorded once. The sample consisted of PBMCs from blood, taken approximately 25 months after vaccination. These receptors were collected from a man between 50 and 69 years old who received an inactivated influenza vaccine.

This clonotype turned up a few times. The chain couples TRBV29-1 to TRBJ1-2, with D perhaps matching TRBD1 (5 bases). This CDR3 is built from 11 residues. V was shortened by 6 bases and J by 4 bases, with 9 bases between the two germline ends. Germline V lookup: CDR1 SQVTM, CDR2 ANQGSEA. The CDR3 nucleotides are TGCAGCGTCCGAGACAGCTATGGCTACACCTTC. This encodes CSVRDSYGYTF.

The V call is TRBV6-5, the J call TRBJ1-1, with 7 bases fitting TRBD1. Germline V gene sequence: CDR1 MNHEY, CDR2 SVGAGI. This CDR3 comprises 16 residues. After removal of 3 bases from V and 0 bases from J, the junction contained 7 bases not matched to a gene. CDR3 amino acids: CASSYVQGGMNTEAFF. The DNA of the CDR3 is TGTGCCAGCAGTTATGTCCAGGGGGGGATGAACACTGAAGCTTTCTTT.

This clonotype was observed a few times. The V call is TRBV7-4, the J call TRBJ1-6; TRBD1 might be the D (6 bases). V was cut by 2 bases and J by 9 bases, with 17 bases left in between. CDR3 size: 16 residues. The germline V gene encodes CDR1 SGHVT and CDR2 SQSDAQ. CDR3 DNA sequence: TGTGCCAGCAGCTTACTAGAAGCAGGGGTAGTTTCACCCCTCCACTTT. This gives the protein CASSLLEAGVVSPLHF.

This clonotype was counted at least ten times. V and J are TRBV3-1 and TRBJ2-1; 8 bases line up with TRBD1. CDR1 LGHDT and CDR2 YNNKEL come from the germline V gene (reference sequence). V trimming: 3 bases; J trimming: 10 bases; junction bases outside the gene matches: 5. This CDR3 has 13 residues. CDR3 DNA: TGTGCCAGCAGCCAGGGCGGGACAGGAGAGCAGTTCTTC. Translation gives CASSQGGTGEQFF.

This clonotype was observed a handful of times. The chain recombines TRBV3-1 with TRBJ2-7; D remains ambiguous. V was clipped by 1 base and J by 3 bases, with 10 bases between them. The CDR3 loop spans 14 amino acids. Germline V gives CDR1 LGHDT, CDR2 YNNKEL (reference sequence). CDR3 sequence reads: CASSQGVIVYEQYF. The CDR3 DNA reads TGTGCCAGCAGCCAAGGGGTTATTGTCTACGAGCAGTACTTC.

There are many counts of this clonotype. CDR3 in DNA: TGTGCCAGCAGCTTAGGCGGGTCCTCCAGGGTGTCCCAAGAGACCCAGTACTTC. As protein: CASSLGGSSRVSQETQYF. V usage is TRBV7-6 and J usage is TRBJ2-5; D could derive from TRBD1 or TRBD2 (5 bases each). The CDR3 extends over 18 amino acids. Deletions cut 1 base from V and 1 base from J, with 19 bases between. Germline V gene sequence: CDR1 SGHVS, CDR2 FNYEAQ. Full variable domain (missing parts from reference TRBV7-6 and TRBJ2-5): GAGVSQSPRYKVTKRGQDVALRCDPISGHVSLYWYRQALGQGPEFLTYFNYEAQQDKSGLPNDRFSAERPEGSISTLTIQRTEQRDSAMYRCASSLGGSSRVSQETQYFGPGTRLLVL.

This clonotype was picked up a small number of times. The V and J genes are TRBV15 and TRBJ2-3; D unresolved. The CDR3 length is 14 residues. The V end was cut by 4 bases, the J end by 3 bases, with 11 bases between. Per the germline V gene, CDR1 is LNHNV and CDR2 is YYDKDF (reference sequence). CDR3 sequence reads: CATSTTASTDTQYF. The DNA for the CDR3 is TGTGCCACCAGCACCACCGCGAGTACAGATACGCAGTATTTT.